The table lists the clone carrying this TCR beta chain with a count of one. These data come from a study of blood T cell repertoires in COVID-19. About the study: Researchers got acute and convalescent COVID-19 samples from the United States, Italy and Spain.

Ages ranged from roughly 18 to 100 years, with residence in under 25 US areas. In the 2 weeks before study entry, exposed participants met a COVID-19 case, which was PCR-confirmed or clinician-diagnosed. Per the authors' pipeline: It was from reference gene primer amplification that nucleated cell counts were estimated. Sequenced by immunoSEQ multiplex PCR; TCRdb stores in-frame clones only, minus some. The D gene and trimming were derived from the DNA, and the V and J assignments and clone size from that table. The sample consists of about 320,000 clones, over 90% of them appearing once. Source material: PBMCs or T cells enriched from blood (not recorded which). The TCR comes from a woman aged 25-40 years who had been exposed to COVID-19.

Written as DNA, the CDR3 is TGTGCCAGCAGTCCGGGACACAGCACAGATACGCAGTATTTT. It translates to CASSPGHSTDTQYF. V gene TRBV6-2 or TRBV6-3 combines with J gene TRBJ2-3; D may be TRBD1 (6 bases). Trimming cost V 5 bases and J 0 bases, with 9 bases left between them. CDR3 length: 14 amino acids. CDR1 and CDR2 from the germline V gene are MNHEY and SVGEGT.